Presented here are 27 T cell receptor beta chains from one specimen sequenced in a study of low-dose radiotherapy and immunotherapy resistance in tumors. First-strand cDNA used TRAV- and TRBV-specific primers, covering alpha and beta chains. TCR amplification involved about 21 PCR cycles with a constant-region primer and V-primer adapter. TCRdb redid the calling of the reads with MiXCR, one entry per CDR3 protein. The table has 65,000 to 90,000 distinct CDR3 sequences, approximately 20% seen once; the top ten hold about 5.9%. Noted time point: before trial treatment. The specimen comprised PBMCs, sampled before treatment. These receptors came from a male donor with prostate cancer.

At least ten counts were recorded for this clonotype. The gene calls are TRBV6-4 and TRBJ1-2; D is uncertain. The length of the CDR3 is 10 residues. V lost 7 bases and J 6 bases, leaving 6 bases between the germline ends. CDR1 and CDR2 (germline): MRHNA, SNTAGT. The DNA for the CDR3 is TGTGCCAGCAAGGACGATGGCTACACCTTC. It codes for CASKDDGYTF.

This clonotype has more than one count but fewer than ten. The chain couples TRBV5-1 to TRBJ2-1, with 8 bases that match TRBD1. CDR1 SGHRS and CDR2 YFSETQ come from the germline V gene. V shed 5 bases and J 6 bases; nucleotides not matched to a gene: 10. This CDR3 has 15 residues. The CDR3 DNA is TGCGCCAGCAGACCACCGGGACAGGACCTCAATGAGCAGTTCTTC. Its protein is CASRPPGQDLNEQFF. The full variable domain, completed using reference TRBV5-1 and TRBJ2-1, is KAGVTQTPRYLIKTRGQQVTLSCSPISGHRSVSWYQQTPGQGLQFLFEYFSETQRNKGNFPGRFSGRQFSNSRSEMNVSTLELGDSALYLCASRPPGQDLNEQFFGPGTRLTVL.

V is TRBV6-2 or TRBV6-3 and J is TRBJ2-7, with a weak D call TRBD2 (7 bases). The V gene's germline CDR1 is MNHEY and CDR2 SVGEGT. CDR3 length equals 14 residues. Trimming took off 6 bases at V and 4 bases at J, with 16 bases between the two ends. CDR3 DNA sequence: TGTGCCAGCAGAACGGGACGGGGGGCGTACGAGCAGTACTTC. Translation gives CASRTGRGAYEQYF.

In its sample, this clonotype was seen once. The CDR3 sequence is CSARESTTRNEKLFF. The CDR3 DNA reads TGCAGTGCCCGGGAGAGCACGACGCGTAATGAAAAACTGTTTTTT. The V and J genes are TRBV20-1 and TRBJ1-4, with D uncertain. The CDR3 totals 15 residues. Germline CDR1 reads DFQATT; CDR2 reads SNEGSKA (reference sequence). V shed 6 bases and J shed 4 bases, with 18 bases lying between them.

A note on this clonotype: One base away lies a much larger clone, so this may be a sequencing read error. V gene TRBV4-3 combines with J gene TRBJ2-4, with D possibly TRBD1 on 6 matching bases. This CDR3 region has 13 residues. Per germline, CDR1 LGHNA and CDR2 YSLEER. CDR3 sequence (DNA): TGCACCAGCAGCCATCTTGGACAGTCATTTCAGTACTTC. It translates to CTSSHLGQSFQYF.

This clonotype was observed many times. This chain joins TRBV5-1 and TRBJ2-2, with 9 bases identical to TRBD1. Trimming cost V 3 bases and J 2 bases; bases outside gene matches: 2. The germline V gene encodes CDR1 SGHRS and CDR2 YFSETQ. The CDR3 totals 15 residues. CDR3 region: CASSWGQGNTGELFF. The CDR3 region has the DNA TGCGCCAGCAGCTGGGGACAGGGTAACACCGGGGAGCTGTTTTTT.

J is TRBJ2-6 and V is TRBV5-1, with a tentative D call TRBD1 (5 bases). Germline V gene data show CDR1 as SGHRS and CDR2 as YFSETQ. This CDR3 spans 16 amino acids. V lost 4 bases to trimming and J lost 0 bases, with 11 bases between them. This CDR3 reads CASSDAGLSGANVLTF. The CDR3 DNA reads as TGCGCCAGCAGCGACGCAGGGCTCTCTGGGGCCAACGTCCTGACTTTC. The full variable domain, rest sourced from reference TRBV5-1 and TRBJ2-6, is KAGVTQTPRYLIKTRGQQVTLSCSPISGHRSVSWYQQTPGQGLQFLFEYFSETQRNKGNFPGRFSGRQFSNSRSEMNVSTLELGDSALYLCASSDAGLSGANVLTFGAGSRLTVL.

This clonotype occurred many times. J is TRBJ1-1 and V is TRBV6-5; D is unresolved. Trimming took off 0 bases at V and 6 bases at J, with 17 bases between the two ends. The CDR3 extends over 16 amino acids. CDR1 and CDR2 (germline): MNHEY, SVGAGI. In DNA, the CDR3 is TGTGCCAGCAGTTACTCGACTGCAGCCGTTAGGTCTGAAGCTTTCTTT. This encodes CASSYSTAAVRSEAFF.

A few counts support this clonotype. This rearrangement joins TRBV28 to TRBJ2-5, with TRBD2 as a possible D gene (6 bases). This CDR3 is 15 amino acids long. V shed 8 bases and J shed 5 bases, with 21 bases lying between them. Per the germline V gene, CDR1 is MDHEN and CDR2 is SYDVKM. The CDR3, as DNA: TGTGCCAGCGGGGAACCTAGCGCTGGCGGTGAGACCCAGTACTTC. Its protein is CASGEPSAGGETQYF.

This clonotype came up many times. The genes are TRBV7-2 and TRBJ2-3; 7 bases match TRBD2. Germline V gene lookup returns CDR1 SGHTA and CDR2 FQGNSA. V lost 1 base, J lost 4 bases, and 5 bases stayed unmatched. This CDR3 contains 15 residues. CDR3 loop: CASSLVGTISDTQYF. The CDR3 DNA is TGTGCCAGCAGCTTAGTAGGGACTATTTCAGATACGCAGTATTTT.

This clonotype was recorded at least ten times. The J gene is TRBJ2-1, the V gene TRBV5-4, with TRBD2 matching over 7 bases. Unmatched junction bases numbered 4, after V lost 1 base and J lost 0 bases. This CDR3 has 16 amino acids. Per germline, CDR1 SGHNT and CDR2 YYREEE (reference sequence). This CDR3 reads CASSLSGGSSYNEQFF. The CDR3 DNA sequence: TGTGCCAGCAGCTTGTCGGGCGGGAGCTCCTACAATGAGCAGTTCTTC.

This clonotype was recorded at least ten times. The chain carries TRBV7-8 and TRBJ1-2, with no clear D. The V gene lost 1 base and the J gene lost 4 bases, with 4 bases spanning the gap. The CDR3 covers 12 residues. From germline, CDR1 is SGHVS and CDR2 FQNEAQ. As DNA, the CDR3 is TGTGCCAGCAGCTTAGATCTCTATGGCTACACCTTC. It codes for CASSLDLYGYTF.

Regarding this clonotype: A much larger clonotype is one base distant, so this may be a read error. The chain uses TRBV6-5 and TRBJ2-7; 7 bases map to TRBD1. Germline V gives CDR1 MNHEY, CDR2 SVGAGI. This CDR3 contains 14 residues. CDR3 in amino acids: CAGSYRIQGYEQYF. CDR3 bases: TGTGCCGGCAGTTACCGGATACAGGGGTACGAGCAGTACTTC.

This clonotype appeared once. The chain recombines TRBV18 with TRBJ1-5, with TRBD1 identical over 11 bases. From germline, CDR1 is KGHSH and CDR2 LQKENI. The CDR3 runs 16 residues. Trimming at V came to 0 bases and at J to 9 bases, leaving 7 bases not matched to a gene. CDR3 region: CASSPPGQGGMGPQHF. The CDR3 coding sequence is TGTGCCAGCTCACCACCGGGACAGGGGGGTATGGGGCCCCAGCATTTT.

Comments on this clonotype: A much larger clone lies one base from this, so it may be a read error. The chain is built from TRBV27 and TRBJ2-1, with D possibly TRBD1 on 5 matching bases. CDR1 and CDR2 (germline): MNHEY, SMNVEV (reference sequence). The V and J ends lost 11 bases and 5 bases respectively, with 16 bases between them. The CDR3 runs to 13 residues. In DNA form, the CDR3 reads TGTGCCGGCGGTCAAAGGGGAAACAATGAGCAGTTCTTC. Its protein is CAGGQRGNNEQFF.

A word on this clonotype: A far more abundant clone sits one base away, making this likely a read error. The rearrangement uses TRBV6-2 or TRBV6-3 and TRBJ2-1; no definite D call. V lost 0 bases to trimming and J lost 10 bases, with 13 bases between them. Germline V gives CDR1 MNHEY, CDR2 SVGEGT. The CDR3 has 14 residues. The CDR3, as DNA: TGTGCCAGCAGTTACTCTGACTCGGCCCACGAGCAGTTCTTC. Its protein product is CASSYSDSAHEQFF.

Many counts were recorded for this clonotype. The rearrangement joins TRBV27 to TRBJ2-7, with 7 positions matching TRBD1. J lost 3 bases, V lost 9 bases, and 5 bases had no gene match. This CDR3 comprises 12 residues. Germline V lookup: CDR1 MNHEY, CDR2 SMNVEV (reference sequence). The CDR3 region has the DNA TGTGCCAGTCACAGGGGTGGCTACGAGCAGTACTTC. Encoded protein: CASHRGGYEQYF.

This clonotype appeared many times. The chain joins TRBV11-2 to TRBJ1-5, with 8 bases identical to TRBD1. The V gene's germline CDR1 is SGHAT and CDR2 FQNNGV. V was pared by 4 bases and J by 3 bases, with 2 bases of the junction left unmatched. This CDR3 comprises 14 residues. CDR3 loop: CASSSDRANQPQHF. The CDR3 nucleotides read TGTGCCAGCAGCTCGGACAGGGCCAATCAGCCCCAGCATTTT.

This clonotype was seen many times. The chain combines TRBV5-1 with TRBJ2-1, with 9 bases that match TRBD2. Germline CDR1 reads SGHRS; CDR2 reads YFSETQ. CDR3 length: 14 amino acids. J was trimmed by 5 bases and V by 4 bases; bases with no gene match: 4. CDR3 sequence: CASSGGLANNEQFF. The CDR3 nucleotides read TGCGCCAGCAGCGGGGGACTAGCCAACAATGAGCAGTTCTTC.

This clonotype was counted ten times or more. The chain has TRBV5-5 and TRBJ2-7, with D unclear. V lost 1 base and J lost 2, with 10 bases in between. Germline V CDR1 and CDR2: SGHKS, YYEKEE (reference sequence). This CDR3 has 14 amino acids. CDR3 DNA sequence: TGTGCCAGCAGCTTGTTACTCTCCACCTACGAGCAGTACTTC. Translated, it gives CASSLLLSTYEQYF.

This clonotype was observed at least ten times. The chain recombines TRBV3-1 with TRBJ2-7, with 7 bases identical to TRBD2. Per germline, CDR1 LGHDT and CDR2 YNNKEL (reference sequence). The CDR3 spans 15 residues. The junction had 10 bases not matched to a gene; V was cut back by 5 bases and J by 3 bases. The CDR3 sequence is CASSYRGDLHYEQYF. CDR3 nucleotides: TGTGCCAGCAGCTACCGGGGGGACCTTCACTACGAGCAGTACTTC.

This clonotype was seen at least ten times. V gene TRBV15 combines with J gene TRBJ1-5; TRBD1 might be the D (5 bases). The V end lost 0 bases, the J end lost 4 bases, and 13 bases lay between the germline ends. Looked up from germline, CDR1 is LNHNV and CDR2 is YYDKDF (reference sequence). CDR3 length equals 16 residues. This chain's CDR3 is CATSRDQGAGNQPQHF. The CDR3 bases are TGTGCCACCAGCAGAGATCAGGGTGCAGGGAATCAGCCCCAGCATTTT.

The rearrangement uses TRBV28 and TRBJ2-7, with TRBD2 matching over 8 bases. Germline values: CDR1 MDHEN, CDR2 SYDVKM. The CDR3 contains 15 residues. The junction had 11 bases not matched to a gene; V was cut back by 3 bases and J by 7 bases. CDR3 sequence: CASSFLASGSGEQYF. CDR3 DNA: TGTGCCAGCAGTTTTTTGGCTAGCGGGTCGGGGGAGCAGTACTTC.

This clonotype was recorded at least ten times. This chain connects TRBV7-4 to TRBJ2-3; the D is unclear. Trimming took off 5 bases at V and 6 bases at J, with 6 bases between the two ends. CDR1 and CDR2 (germline): SGHVT, SQSDAQ. This CDR3 comprises 11 residues. In nucleotides, the CDR3 is TGTGCCAGCAGCCAAGGTGATACGCAGTATTTT. It encodes CASSQGDTQYF.

This clonotype was detected many times. The rearrangement joins TRBV20-1 to TRBJ1-2; unclear D gene. Trimming shortened V by 3 bases and J by 1 base, and 18 bases separated the two germline ends. Germline CDR1 and CDR2: DFQATT and SNEGSKA (reference sequence). The length of the CDR3 is 16 residues. For the CDR3, the DNA is TGCAGTGCTAGCTTATTGGCGGGAAGTAGTAACTATGGCTACACCTTC. This gives the protein CSASLLAGSSNYGYTF.

This clonotype occurred many times. CDR3 loop: CASSLEGGELFF. CDR3 nucleotide sequence: TGTGCCAGCAGCCTGGAAGGCGGGGAGCTGTTTTTT. V and J are TRBV9 and TRBJ2-2; the D is unclear. This CDR3 contains 12 residues. The V end lost 4 bases, the J end lost 7 bases, and 8 bases lay between the germline ends. CDR1 SGDLS and CDR2 YYNGEE come from the germline V gene. Variable domain in full (rest from reference TRBV9 and TRBJ2-2): DSGVTQTPKHLITATGQRVTLRCSPRSGDLSVYWYQQSLDQGLQFLIQYYNGEERAKGNILERFSAQQFPDLHSELNLSSLELGDSALYFCASSLEGGELFFGEGSRLTVL.

Points on this clonotype: An end of the junction does not agree with germline; a read error may underlie this. The chain is built from TRBV7-3 and TRBJ1-5; no clear D gene. The CDR3 is made up of 14 amino acids. Per germline, CDR1 SGHTA and CDR2 FQGTGA. The CDR3 DNA reads TGTGCCGGCAGCTTAGGAGGGAACAATCAGCCCCAGCATTTT. Residues: CAGSLGGNNQPQHF.